This TCR beta chain was found in a study of blood T cell repertoires in COVID-19. Study-level background: The United States, Italy and Spain provided the acute and convalescent COVID-19 samples. PBMCs, B-cell-depleted T cells, or T cells provided the cDNA or gDNA that made up the material.

This CDR3 is built from 15 residues. Germline CDR1 and CDR2: KGHSH and LQKENI. Trimming stripped 1 base from V and 0 bases from J, with 9 bases between. In the original processing: Nucleated cell counts were estimated from reference gene primer amplification. This table comes from immunoSEQ multiplex PCR, and its TCRdb copy is limited to in-frame clones, with some not included. V and J calls and clone size come straight from that table; D and trimming were deduced from the DNA. The sample records over 100,000 clones, approximately 84% being singletons. This chain joins TRBV18 and TRBJ1-2; D ambiguous. The sequencing sample was made of peripheral blood. The TCR was taken from a man between 40 and 49 years old with acute or convalescent COVID-19. Here the CDR3 DNA reads TGTGCCAGCTCACCACAAGAGTTTACTAACTATGGCTACACCTTC. Translated: CASSPQEFTNYGYTF.